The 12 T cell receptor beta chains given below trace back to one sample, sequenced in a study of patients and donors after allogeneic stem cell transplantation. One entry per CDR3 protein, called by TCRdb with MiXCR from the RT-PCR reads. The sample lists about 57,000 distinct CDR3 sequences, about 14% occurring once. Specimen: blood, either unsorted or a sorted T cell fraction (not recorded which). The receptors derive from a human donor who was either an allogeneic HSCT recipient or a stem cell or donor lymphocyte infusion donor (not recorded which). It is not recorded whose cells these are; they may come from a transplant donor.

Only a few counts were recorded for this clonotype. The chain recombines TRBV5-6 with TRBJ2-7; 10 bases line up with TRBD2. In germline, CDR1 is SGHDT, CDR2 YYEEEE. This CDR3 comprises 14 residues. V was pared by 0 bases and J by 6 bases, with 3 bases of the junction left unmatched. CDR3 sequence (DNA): TGTGCCAGCAGCTTGGGGGGACTAGCGCGCGAGCAGTACTTC. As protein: CASSLGGLAREQYF.

In DNA, the CDR3 is TGCAGTGGTTTGGGACTAGCGGGAGATCGCAATGAGCAGTTCTTC. Protein: CSGLGLAGDRNEQFF. The chain combines TRBV20-1 with TRBJ2-1; 14 bases are a match to TRBD2. The V and J ends lost 7 bases and 6 bases, in that order; junction bases with no gene match: 8. The CDR3 loop spans 15 amino acids. The germline CDR1 and CDR2 sequences are DFQATT and SNEGSKA (reference sequence).

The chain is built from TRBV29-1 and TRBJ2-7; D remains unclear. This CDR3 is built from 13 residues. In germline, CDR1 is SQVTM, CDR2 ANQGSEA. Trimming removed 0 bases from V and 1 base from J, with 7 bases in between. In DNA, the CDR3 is TGCAGCGTTGAAGATCTAGAGTCCTACGAGCAGTACTTC. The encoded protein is CSVEDLESYEQYF.

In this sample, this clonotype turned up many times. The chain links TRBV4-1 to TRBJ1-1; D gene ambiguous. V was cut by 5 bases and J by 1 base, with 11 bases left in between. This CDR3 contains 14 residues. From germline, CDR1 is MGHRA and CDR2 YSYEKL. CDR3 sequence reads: CASSGPLRNTEAFF. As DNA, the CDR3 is TGCGCCAGCAGCGGACCTCTCAGGAACACTGAAGCTTTCTTT.

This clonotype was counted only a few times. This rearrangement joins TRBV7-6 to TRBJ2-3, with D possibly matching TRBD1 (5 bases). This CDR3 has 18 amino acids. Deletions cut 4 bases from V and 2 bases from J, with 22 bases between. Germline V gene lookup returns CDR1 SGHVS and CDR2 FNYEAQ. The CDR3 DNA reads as TGTGCCAGCAGCTACTCACAGGCGTGGGGCCTAGTCACAGATACGCAGTATTTT. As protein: CASSYSQAWGLVTDTQYF.

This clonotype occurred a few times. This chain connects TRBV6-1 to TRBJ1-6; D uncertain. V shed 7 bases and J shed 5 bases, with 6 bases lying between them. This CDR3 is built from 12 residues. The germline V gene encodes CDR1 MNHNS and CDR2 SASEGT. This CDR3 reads CASNRHNSPLHF. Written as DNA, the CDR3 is TGTGCCAGCAACCGACATAATTCACCCCTCCACTTT.

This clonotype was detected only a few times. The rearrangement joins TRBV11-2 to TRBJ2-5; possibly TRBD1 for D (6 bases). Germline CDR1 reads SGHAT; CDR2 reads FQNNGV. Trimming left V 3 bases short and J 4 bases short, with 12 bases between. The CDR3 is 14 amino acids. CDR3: CASSFVGGRETQYF. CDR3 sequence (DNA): TGTGCCAGCAGCTTCGTAGGGGGACGAGAGACCCAGTACTTC. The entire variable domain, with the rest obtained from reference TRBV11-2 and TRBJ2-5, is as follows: EAGVAQSPRYKIIEKRQSVAFWCNPISGHATLYWYQQILGQGPKLLIQFQNNGVVDDSQLPKDRFSAERLKGVDSTLKIQPAKLEDSAVYLCASSFVGGRETQYFGPGTRLLVL.

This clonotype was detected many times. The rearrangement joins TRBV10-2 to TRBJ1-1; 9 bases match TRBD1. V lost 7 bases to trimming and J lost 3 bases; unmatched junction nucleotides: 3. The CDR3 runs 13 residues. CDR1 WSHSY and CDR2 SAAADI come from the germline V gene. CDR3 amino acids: CASTRTGDTEAFF. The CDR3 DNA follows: TGCGCCAGCACCAGGACAGGGGACACTGAAGCTTTCTTT.

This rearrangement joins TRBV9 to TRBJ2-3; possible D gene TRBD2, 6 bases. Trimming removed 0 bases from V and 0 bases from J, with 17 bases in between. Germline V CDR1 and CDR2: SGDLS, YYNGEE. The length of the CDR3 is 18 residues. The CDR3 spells CASSVEGLASTSTDTQYF. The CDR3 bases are TGTGCCAGCAGCGTAGAGGGTCTAGCGAGTACTAGCACAGATACGCAGTATTTT.

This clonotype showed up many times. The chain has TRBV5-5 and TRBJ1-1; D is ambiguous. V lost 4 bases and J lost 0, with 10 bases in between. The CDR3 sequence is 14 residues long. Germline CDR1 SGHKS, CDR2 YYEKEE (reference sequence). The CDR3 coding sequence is TGTGCCAGCAGCACCCGAGCTGTGAACACTGAAGCTTTCTTT. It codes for CASSTRAVNTEAFF.

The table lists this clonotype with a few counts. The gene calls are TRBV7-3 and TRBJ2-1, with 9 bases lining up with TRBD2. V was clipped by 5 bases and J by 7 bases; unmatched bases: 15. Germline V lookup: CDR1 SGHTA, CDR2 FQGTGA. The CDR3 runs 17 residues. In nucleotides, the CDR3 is TGTGCCAGCAGCAGAAGAATTAGCGGGAGTGAGGGGAATGAGCAGTTCTTC. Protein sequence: CASSRRISGSEGNEQFF.

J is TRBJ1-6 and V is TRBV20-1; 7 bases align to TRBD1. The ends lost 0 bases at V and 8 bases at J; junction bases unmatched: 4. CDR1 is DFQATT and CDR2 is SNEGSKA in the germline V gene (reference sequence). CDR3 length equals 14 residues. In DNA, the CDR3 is TGCAGTGCTAGAGAACAGGGGAGAGATTCACCCCTCCACTTT. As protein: CSAREQGRDSPLHF.